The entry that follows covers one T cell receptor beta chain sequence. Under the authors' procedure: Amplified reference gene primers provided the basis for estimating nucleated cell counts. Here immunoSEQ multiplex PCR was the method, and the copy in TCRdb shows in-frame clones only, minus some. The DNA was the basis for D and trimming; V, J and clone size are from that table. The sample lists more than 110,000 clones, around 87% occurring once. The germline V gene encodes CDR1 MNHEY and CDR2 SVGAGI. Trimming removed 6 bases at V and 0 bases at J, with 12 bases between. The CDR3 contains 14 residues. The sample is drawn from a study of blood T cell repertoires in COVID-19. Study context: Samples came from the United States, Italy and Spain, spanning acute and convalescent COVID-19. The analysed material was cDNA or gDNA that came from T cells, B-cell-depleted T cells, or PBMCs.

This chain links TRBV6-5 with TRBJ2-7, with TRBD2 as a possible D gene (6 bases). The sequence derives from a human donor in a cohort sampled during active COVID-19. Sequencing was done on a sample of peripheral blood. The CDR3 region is CASSRDFSSYEQYF. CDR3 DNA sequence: TGTGCCAGCAGCCGGGACTTTAGCTCCTACGAGCAGTACTTC.